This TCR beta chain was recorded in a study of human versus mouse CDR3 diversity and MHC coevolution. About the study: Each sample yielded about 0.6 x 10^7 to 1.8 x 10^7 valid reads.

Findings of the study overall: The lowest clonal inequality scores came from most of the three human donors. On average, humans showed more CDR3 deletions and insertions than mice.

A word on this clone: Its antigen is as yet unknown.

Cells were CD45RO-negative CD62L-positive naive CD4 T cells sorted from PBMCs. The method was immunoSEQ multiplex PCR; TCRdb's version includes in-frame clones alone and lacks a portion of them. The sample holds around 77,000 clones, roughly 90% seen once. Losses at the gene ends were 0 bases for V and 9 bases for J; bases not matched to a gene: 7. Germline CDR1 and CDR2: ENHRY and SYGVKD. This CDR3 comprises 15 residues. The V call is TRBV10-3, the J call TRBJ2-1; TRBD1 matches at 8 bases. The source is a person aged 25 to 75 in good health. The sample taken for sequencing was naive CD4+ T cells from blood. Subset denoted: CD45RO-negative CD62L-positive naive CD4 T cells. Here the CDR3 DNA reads TGTGCCATCAGTGAGTCGGTCCAGGGGGCGGGTGAGCAGTTCTTC. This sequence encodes CAISESVQGAGEQFF.